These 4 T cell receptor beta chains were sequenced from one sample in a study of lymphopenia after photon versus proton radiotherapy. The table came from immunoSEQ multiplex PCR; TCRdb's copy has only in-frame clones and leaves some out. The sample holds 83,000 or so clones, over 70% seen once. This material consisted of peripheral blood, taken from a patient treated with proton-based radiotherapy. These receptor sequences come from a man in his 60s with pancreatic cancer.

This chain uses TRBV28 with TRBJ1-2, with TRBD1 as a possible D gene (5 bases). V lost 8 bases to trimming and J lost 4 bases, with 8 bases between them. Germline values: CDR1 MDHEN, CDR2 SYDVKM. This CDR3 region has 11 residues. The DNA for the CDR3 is TGTGCCAGCCGGGACTTCTATGGCTACACCTTC. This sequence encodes CASRDFYGYTF.

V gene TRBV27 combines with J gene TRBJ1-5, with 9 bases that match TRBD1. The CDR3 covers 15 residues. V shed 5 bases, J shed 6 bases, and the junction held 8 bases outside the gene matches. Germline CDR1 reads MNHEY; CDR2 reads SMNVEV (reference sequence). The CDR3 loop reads CASSPGQGWGQPQHF. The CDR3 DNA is TGTGCCAGCAGTCCGGGACAGGGATGGGGTCAGCCCCAGCATTTT.

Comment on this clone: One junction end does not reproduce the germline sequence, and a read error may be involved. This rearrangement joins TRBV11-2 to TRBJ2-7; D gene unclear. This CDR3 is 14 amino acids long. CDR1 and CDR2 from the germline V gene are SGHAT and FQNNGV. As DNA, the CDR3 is TGTGCCAGCAGCTTAGTCCCCAGTACGAGCAGTACTGTCTTC. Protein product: CASSLVPSTSSTVF.

CDR3 nucleotide sequence: TGTGCCAGCAGCCTCGGACAGTTACGGGGAGTTGGAGAGACCCAGTACTTC. Protein sequence: CASSLGQLRGVGETQYF. The chain employs TRBV7-8 and TRBJ2-5; tentatively, D is TRBD1 (6 bases). The CDR3 totals 17 residues. The V gene's germline CDR1 is SGHVS and CDR2 FQNEAQ. V was shortened by 5 bases and J by 4 bases, with 23 bases between the two germline ends.